The clone carrying this T cell receptor beta chain was detected only a few times. The data were taken from a study of regulatory T cells in long-lasting Graves disease. Time point specified: persistent/refractory GD, antithyroid drugs over 5 years with positive TRAb. After RNA was extracted from PBMCs, the TCR library was made from it. Arm-PCR of CDR3 regions and iRepertoire HTBI primers were the basis on which TCR beta libraries were built. TCRdb reanalysed the multiplex PCR reads using MiXCR and keeps one entry per CDR3 protein. The sample lists approximately 380,000 distinct CDR3 sequences, less than 25% occurring once. Looked up from germline, CDR1 is SGHVS and CDR2 is FNYEAQ. V was clipped by 1 base and J by 7 bases, with 14 bases between them. The CDR3 loop spans 14 amino acids.

Sequences were derived from peripheral blood mononuclear cells (PBMCs), sampled when the disease was refractory, from a patient treated with antithyroid drugs. This TCR was recovered from a female donor with Graves disease. The chain links TRBV7-6 to TRBJ2-7; TRBD2 is a possible D gene (7 bases). This CDR3 is CASSLGGGGGEQYF. CDR3 in DNA: TGTGCCAGCAGCTTAGGCGGAGGGGGGGGTGAGCAGTACTTC.